The source of this T cell receptor beta chain is a study of blood T cell repertoires in COVID-19. A COVID-19 case had been met by exposed participants during the 2 weeks before study entry. After removal of 1 base from V and 7 bases from J, the junction contained 4 bases not matched to a gene. This CDR3 is 16 amino acids long. Germline V gene sequence: CDR1 SEHNR, CDR2 FQNEAQ (reference sequence). Data came from immunoSEQ multiplex PCR; TCRdb stores just in-frame clones and leaves some out. The sample lists hundreds of thousands of clones, approximately 80% occurring once. Sequences were obtained from PBMCs or T cells enriched from blood (not recorded which). The chain is built from TRBV7-9 and TRBJ2-1; 13 bases map to TRBD2. The TCR comes from a middle-aged man who had been exposed to COVID-19. In nucleotides, the CDR3 is TGTGCCAGCAGCTTAGGGAGACTAGCGGGAGGTAATGAGCAGTTCTTC. This translates into CASSLGRLAGGNEQFF.